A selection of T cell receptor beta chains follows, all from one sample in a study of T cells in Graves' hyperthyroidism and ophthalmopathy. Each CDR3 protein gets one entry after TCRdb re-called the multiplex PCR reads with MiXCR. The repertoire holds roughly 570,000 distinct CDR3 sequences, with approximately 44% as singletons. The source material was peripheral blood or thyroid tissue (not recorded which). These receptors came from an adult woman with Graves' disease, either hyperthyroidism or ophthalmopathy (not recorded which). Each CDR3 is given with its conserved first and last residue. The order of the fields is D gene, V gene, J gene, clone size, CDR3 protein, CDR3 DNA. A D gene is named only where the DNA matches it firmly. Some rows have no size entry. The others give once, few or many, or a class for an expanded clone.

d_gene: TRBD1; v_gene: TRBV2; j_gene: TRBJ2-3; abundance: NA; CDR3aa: CASSAPLFRTGRDTQYF; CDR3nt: TGTGCCAGCAGTGCGCCTTTATTCAGGACAGGAAGAGATACGCAGTATTTT
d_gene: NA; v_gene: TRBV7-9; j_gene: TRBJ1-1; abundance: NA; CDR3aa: CASSPDRLGAFF; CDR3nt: TGTGCCAGCAGTCCTGACAGATTAGGAGCTTTCTTT
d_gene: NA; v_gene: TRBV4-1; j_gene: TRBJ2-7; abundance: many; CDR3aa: CASSQESRGKWYEQYF; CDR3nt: TGCGCCAGCAGCCAAGAATCGCGCGGGAAGTGGTACGAGCAGTACTTC
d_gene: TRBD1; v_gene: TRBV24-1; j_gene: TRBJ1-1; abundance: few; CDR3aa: CATSGDRGTEAFF; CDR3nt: TGTGCCACCAGTGGTGACAGGGGAACTGAAGCTTTCTTT
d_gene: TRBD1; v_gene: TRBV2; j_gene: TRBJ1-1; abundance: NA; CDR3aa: CASSGDRGQNTEAFF; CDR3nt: TGTGCCAGCAGTGGGGACAGGGGGCAGAACACTGAAGCTTTCTTT
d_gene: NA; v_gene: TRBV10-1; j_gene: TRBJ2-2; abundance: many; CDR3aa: CASSPGPNTGELFF; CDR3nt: TGCGCCAGCAGCCCCGGGCCGAACACCGGGGAGCTGTTTTTT
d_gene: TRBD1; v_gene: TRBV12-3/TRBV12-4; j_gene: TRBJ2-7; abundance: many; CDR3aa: CASSGDREIYEQYF; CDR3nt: TGTGCCAGCAGTGGCGACAGGGAAATCTACGAGCAGTACTTC
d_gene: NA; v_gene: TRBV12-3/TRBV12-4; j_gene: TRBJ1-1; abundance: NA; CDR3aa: CASTFGRKDTEAFF; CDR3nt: TGTGCCAGCACTTTCGGCCGCAAGGACACTGAAGCTTTCTTT
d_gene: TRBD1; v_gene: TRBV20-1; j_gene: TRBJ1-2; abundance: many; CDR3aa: CSAFGQGFGIYGYTF; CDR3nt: TGCAGTGCTTTCGGACAGGGGTTTGGAATCTATGGCTACACCTTC
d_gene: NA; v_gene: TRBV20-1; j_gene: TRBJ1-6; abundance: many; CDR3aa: CSATGSNSPLHF; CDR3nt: TGCAGTGCTACAGGAAGTAATTCACCCCTCCACTTT
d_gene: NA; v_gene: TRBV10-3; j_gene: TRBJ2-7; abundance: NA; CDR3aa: CAISEFAGSLDEQYF; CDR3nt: TGTGCCATCAGTGAGTTCGCTGGGTCGTTAGACGAGCAGTACTTC
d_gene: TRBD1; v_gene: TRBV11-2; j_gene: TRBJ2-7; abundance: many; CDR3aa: CASSLNRGYYEQYF; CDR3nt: TGTGCCAGCAGCTTAAACAGGGGGTATTACGAGCAGTACTTC
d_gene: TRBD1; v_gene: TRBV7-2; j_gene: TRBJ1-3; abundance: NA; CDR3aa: CASSSHGTGILGNTIYF; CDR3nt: TGTGCCAGCAGCTCCCACGGGACAGGGATCCTTGGAAACACCATATATTTT
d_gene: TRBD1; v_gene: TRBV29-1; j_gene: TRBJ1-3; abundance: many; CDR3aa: CSVTGAGQGSGNTIYF; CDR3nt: TGCAGCGTAACCGGAGCAGGACAGGGTAGTGGAAACACCATATATTTT
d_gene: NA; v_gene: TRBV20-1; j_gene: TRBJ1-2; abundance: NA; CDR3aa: CSATLPARVSGYTF; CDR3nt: TGCAGTGCTACCCTCCCGGCGAGGGTCTCTGGCTACACCTTC
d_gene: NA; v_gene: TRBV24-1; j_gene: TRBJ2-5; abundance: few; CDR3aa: CATSDRWEETQYF; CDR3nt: TGTGCCACCAGTGACCGATGGGAGGAGACCCAGTACTTC
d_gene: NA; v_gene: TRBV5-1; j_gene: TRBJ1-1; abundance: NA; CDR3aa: CASRDYTEAFF; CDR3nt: TGCGCCAGCAGGGACTACACTGAAGCTTTCTTT
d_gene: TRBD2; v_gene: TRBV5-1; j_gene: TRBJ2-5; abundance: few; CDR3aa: CASSLGGLAAQETQYF; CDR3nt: TGCGCCAGCAGCTTGGGCGGACTAGCGGCTCAAGAGACCCAGTACTTC
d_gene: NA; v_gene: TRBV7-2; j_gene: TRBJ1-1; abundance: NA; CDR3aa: CASSFNRAQTEAFF; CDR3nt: TGTGCCAGCAGCTTTAATCGGGCCCAGACTGAAGCTTTCTTT
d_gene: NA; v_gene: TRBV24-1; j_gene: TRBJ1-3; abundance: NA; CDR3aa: CATSDQGSGNTIYF; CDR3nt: TGTGCCACCAGTGACCAAGGCTCTGGAAACACCATATATTTT
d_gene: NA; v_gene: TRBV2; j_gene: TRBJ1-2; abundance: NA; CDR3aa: CASVTASLNYGYTF; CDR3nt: TGTGCCAGCGTCACCGCGAGTTTAAACTATGGCTACACCTTC
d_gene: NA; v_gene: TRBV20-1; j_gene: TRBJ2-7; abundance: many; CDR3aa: CSARHPGGSYEQYF; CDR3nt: TGCAGTGCTAGACATCCCGGGGGCTCCTACGAGCAGTACTTC
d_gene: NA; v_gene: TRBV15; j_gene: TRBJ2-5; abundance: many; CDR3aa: CATSSPGRDKQETQYF; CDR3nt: TGTGCCACCAGCAGCCCGGGGCGGGACAAACAAGAGACCCAGTACTTC
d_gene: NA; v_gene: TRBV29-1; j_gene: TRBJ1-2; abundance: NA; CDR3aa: CSALNLGRWGYTF; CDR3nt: TGCAGCGCCCTGAATTTAGGCAGGTGGGGCTACACCTTC
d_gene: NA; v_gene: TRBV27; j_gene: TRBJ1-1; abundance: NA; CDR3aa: CASSFGGLKDTEAFF; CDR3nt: TGTGCCAGCAGTTTCGGGGGGCTAAAGGACACTGAAGCTTTCTTT
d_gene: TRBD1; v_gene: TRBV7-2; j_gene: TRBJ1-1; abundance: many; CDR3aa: CANRAAGGPEAFF; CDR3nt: TGTGCCAACCGGGCGGCAGGGGGCCCTGAAGCTTTCTTT
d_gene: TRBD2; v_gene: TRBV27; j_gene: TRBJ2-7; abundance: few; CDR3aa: CASSSRTSGYEQYF; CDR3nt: TGTGCCAGCAGTTCGCGGACTAGCGGCTACGAGCAGTACTTC
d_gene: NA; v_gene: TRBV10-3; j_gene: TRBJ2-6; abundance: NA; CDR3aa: CATKKSSGANVLTF; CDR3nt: TGTGCCACCAAAAAGAGCTCTGGGGCCAACGTCCTGACTTTC
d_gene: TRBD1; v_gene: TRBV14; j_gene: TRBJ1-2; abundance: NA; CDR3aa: CASSDGTGGSYGYTF; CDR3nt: TGTGCCAGCAGCGACGGGACAGGGGGTTCCTATGGCTACACCTTC
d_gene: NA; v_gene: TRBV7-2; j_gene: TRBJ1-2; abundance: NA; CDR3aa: CASSLNAGHGYTF; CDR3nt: TGTGCCAGCAGCTTAAACGCAGGGCACGGCTACACCTTC
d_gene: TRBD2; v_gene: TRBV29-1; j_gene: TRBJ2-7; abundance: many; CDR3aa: CSVLGLAGGPYEQYF; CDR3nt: TGCAGCGTCCTGGGACTAGCGGGAGGGCCCTACGAGCAGTACTTC
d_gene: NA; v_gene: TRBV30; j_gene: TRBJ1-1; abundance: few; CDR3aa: CAWSVDPSWVENTEAFF; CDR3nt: TGTGCCTGGAGTGTAGACCCCTCCTGGGTGGAAAACACTGAAGCTTTCTTT
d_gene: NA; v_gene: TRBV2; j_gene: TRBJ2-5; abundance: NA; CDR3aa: CASRWSGRGEETQYF; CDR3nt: TGTGCCAGCAGATGGTCAGGGCGGGGAGAAGAGACCCAGTACTTC
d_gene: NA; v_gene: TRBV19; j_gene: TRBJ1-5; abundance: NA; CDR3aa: CASSVPRIGSGQPQHF; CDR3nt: TGTGCCAGCAGCGTACCCAGGATCGGGAGTGGTCAGCCCCAGCATTTT
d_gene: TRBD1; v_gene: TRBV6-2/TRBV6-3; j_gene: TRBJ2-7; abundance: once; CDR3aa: CASRGQGAPYEQYF; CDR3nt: TGTGCCAGCAGAGGGCAGGGGGCCCCCTACGAGCAGTACTTC
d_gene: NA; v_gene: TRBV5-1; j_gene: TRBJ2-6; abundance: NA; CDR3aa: CASSSGPGNVLTF; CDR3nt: TGCGCCAGCAGTTCAGGGCCGGGCAACGTCCTGACTTTC
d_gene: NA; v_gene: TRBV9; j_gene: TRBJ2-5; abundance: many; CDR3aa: CASSGVRETQYF; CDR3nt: TGTGCCAGCTCGGGGGTGAGGGAGACCCAGTACTTC
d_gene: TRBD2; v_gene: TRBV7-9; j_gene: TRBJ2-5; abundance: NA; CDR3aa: CASSGGGIQETQYF; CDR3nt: TGTGCCAGCAGTGGCGGGGGGATCCAAGAGACCCAGTACTTC
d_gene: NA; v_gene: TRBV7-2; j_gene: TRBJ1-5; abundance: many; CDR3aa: CASSQGTRENQPQHF; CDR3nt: TGTGCCAGCAGCCAGGGGACAAGGGAGAATCAGCCCCAGCATTTT
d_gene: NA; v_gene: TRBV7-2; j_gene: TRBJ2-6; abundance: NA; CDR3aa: CASSEGNGMAKAEAF; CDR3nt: TGTGCCAGCAGTGAAGGGAACGGGATGGCTAAGGCTGAAGCTTTC
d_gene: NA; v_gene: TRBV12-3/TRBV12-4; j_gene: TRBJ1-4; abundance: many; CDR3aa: CASSPGRTLEKLFF; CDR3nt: TGTGCCAGCAGTCCGGGACGGACATTAGAAAAACTGTTTTTT
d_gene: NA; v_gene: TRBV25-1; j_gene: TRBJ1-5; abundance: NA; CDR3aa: CASSELGGQPQHF; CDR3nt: TGTGCCAGCAGTGAATTGGGCGGTCAGCCCCAGCATTTT
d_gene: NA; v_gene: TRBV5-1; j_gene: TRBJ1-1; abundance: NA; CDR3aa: CASSRLPELNTEAFF; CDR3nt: TGCGCCAGCAGCCGCCTACCAGAGCTGAACACTGAAGCTTTCTTT
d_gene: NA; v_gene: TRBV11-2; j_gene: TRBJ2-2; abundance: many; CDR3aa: CASSLDRVGELFF; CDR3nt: TGTGCCAGCAGCTTAGATCGCGTCGGGGAGCTGTTTTTT
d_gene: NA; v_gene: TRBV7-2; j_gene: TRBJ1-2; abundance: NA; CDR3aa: CASSLAGGDDGYTF; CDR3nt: TGTGCCAGCAGCTTGGCCGGAGGGGATGATGGCTACACCTTC
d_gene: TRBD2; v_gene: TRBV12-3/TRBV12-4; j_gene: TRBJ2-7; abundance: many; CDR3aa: CASSLKTSGSYEQYF; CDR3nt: TGTGCCAGCAGTTTAAAGACTAGCGGGTCCTACGAGCAGTACTTC
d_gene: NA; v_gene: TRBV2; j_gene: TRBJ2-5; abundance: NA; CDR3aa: CASRMERETQYF; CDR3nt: TGTGCCAGCAGGATGGAGCGGGAGACCCAGTACTTC
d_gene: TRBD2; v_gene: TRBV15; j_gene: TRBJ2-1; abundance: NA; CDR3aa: CAASSPRLAGGYEQFF; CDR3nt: TGTGCCGCCAGCAGCCCTAGACTAGCGGGAGGTTATGAGCAGTTCTTC
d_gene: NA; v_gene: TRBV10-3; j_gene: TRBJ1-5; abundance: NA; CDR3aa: CAINSAGQPQHF; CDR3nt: TGTGCCATCAATTCGGCGGGCCAGCCCCAGCATTTT